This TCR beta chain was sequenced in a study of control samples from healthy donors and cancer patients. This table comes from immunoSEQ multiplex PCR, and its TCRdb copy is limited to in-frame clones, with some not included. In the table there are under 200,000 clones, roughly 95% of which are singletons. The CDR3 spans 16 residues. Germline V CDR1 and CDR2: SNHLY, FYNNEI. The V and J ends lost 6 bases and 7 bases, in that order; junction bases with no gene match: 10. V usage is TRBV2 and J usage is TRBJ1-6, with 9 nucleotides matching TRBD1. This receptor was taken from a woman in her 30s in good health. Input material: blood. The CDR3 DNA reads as TGTGCCAGCAGCCGGGCTTCCGGGACAGGGAATTCACCCCTCCACTTT. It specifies CASSRASGTGNSPLHF.